The 19 T cell receptor beta chains below come from one sample, sequenced in a study of blood T cell repertoires in COVID-19. Libraries were prepared by immunoSEQ multiplex PCR; TCRdb keeps only in-frame clonotypes and omits some of them. The repertoire consists of 100,000 or so clones, with roughly 92% occurring once and the leading ten covering about 1%. Sequencing input: peripheral blood. The source is a man aged 60-69 years with acute or convalescent COVID-19.

This chain links TRBV10-3 with TRBJ2-1; TRBD2 aligns across 8 bases. The CDR3 sequence is 15 residues long. The V and J ends lost 10 bases and 5 bases, in that order; junction bases with no gene match: 13. The germline V gene encodes CDR1 ENHRY and CDR2 SYGVKD. The CDR3 protein is CATTGGGRSDNEQFF. The CDR3, as DNA: TGTGCCACCACGGGGGGCGGGAGGTCGGACAATGAGCAGTTCTTC.

The rearrangement links TRBV5-4 to TRBJ2-1; 7 bases line up with TRBD2. The CDR3 contains 16 residues. Unmatched junction bases numbered 3, after V lost 0 bases and J lost 0 bases. Looked up from germline, CDR1 is SGHNT and CDR2 is YYREEE (reference sequence). The CDR3 sequence is CASSLDGGSSYNEQFF. CDR3 sequence (DNA): TGTGCCAGCAGCTTGGACGGCGGGAGCTCCTACAATGAGCAGTTCTTC.

The chain employs TRBV28 and TRBJ1-5; D ambiguous. There are 15 residues in the CDR3. The ends were cut back, 2 bases at V and 9 bases at J, with 17 bases in the middle. Germline V lookup: CDR1 MDHEN, CDR2 SYDVKM. The CDR3: CASSLIGGPRTPQHF. DNA of the CDR3: TGTGCCAGCAGTTTAATAGGAGGGCCCCGGACGCCCCAGCATTTT.

The chain joins TRBV4-1 to TRBJ2-7, with 13 bases fitting TRBD2. Germline-derived CDR1 and CDR2 are MGHRA and YSYEKL. The CDR3 totals 17 residues. J lost 5 bases, V lost 2 bases, and 9 bases had no gene match. The DNA of the CDR3 is TGCGCCAGCAGCCAACTTACTAGCGGGAGGGCAAAAGACGAGCAGTACTTC. Protein product: CASSQLTSGRAKDEQYF.

The CDR3 spells CASSQSGLRGQPQHF. The CDR3 DNA is TGTGCCAGCAGCCAGTCGGGGTTGAGGGGGCAGCCCCAGCATTTT. The gene calls are TRBV3-1 (or the pseudogene TRBV3-2) and TRBJ1-5, with D possibly being TRBD1 (6 bases). The CDR3 extends over 15 amino acids. The germline CDR1 and CDR2 sequences are LGHDT and YNNKEL (reference sequence). Trimming shortened V by 3 bases and J by 7 bases, and 16 bases separated the two germline ends.

This chain connects TRBV7-6 to TRBJ2-2; 7 positions match TRBD2. The V gene's germline CDR1 is SGHVS and CDR2 FNYEAQ. J lost 1 base, V lost 1 base, and 6 bases had no gene match. The CDR3 runs 17 residues. The chain's CDR3 is CASSLGLSGLNTGELFF. The CDR3 DNA reads as TGTGCCAGCAGCTTAGGACTTAGCGGGTTGAACACCGGGGAGCTGTTTTTT.

The genes are TRBV5-4 and TRBJ1-4; D possibly corresponds to TRBD1 (5 bases). Trimming removed 4 bases from V and 8 bases from J, with 24 bases in between. Germline loops: CDR1 SGHNT, CDR2 YYREEE (reference sequence). The CDR3 is made up of 17 amino acids. This CDR3 reads CASSGDSRSGNVEKLFF. CDR3 sequence (DNA): TGTGCCAGCAGCGGCGACAGCAGGTCTGGCAATGTGGAAAAACTGTTTTTT.

The chain carries TRBV18 and TRBJ1-2; the match to TRBD1 covers 8 bases. Trimming took 3 bases from V and 1 from J; bases not matched to a gene: 10. The germline CDR1 and CDR2 sequences are KGHSH and LQKENI. CDR3 length equals 17 residues. The DNA of the CDR3 is TGTGCCAGCTCACCTCAACGACAGACAGGGGTTAACTATGGCTACACCTTC. Its protein product is CASSPQRQTGVNYGYTF. The full variable domain, completed using reference TRBV18 and TRBJ1-2, is NAGVMQNPRHLVRRRGQEARLRCSPMKGHSHVYWYRQLPEEGLKFMVYLQKENIIDESGMPKERFSAEFPKEGPSILRIQQVVRGDSAAYFCASSPQRQTGVNYGYTFGSGTRLTVV.

The chain joins TRBV18 to TRBJ1-5; 8 bases align to TRBD1. With V trimmed by 3 bases and J by 7 bases, 2 bases remained unmatched. CDR1 KGHSH and CDR2 LQKENI come from the germline V gene. The CDR3 is 13 residues long. CDR3 sequence reads: CASSPPGGQPQHF. In DNA form, the CDR3 reads TGTGCCAGCTCACCCCCAGGGGGCCAGCCCCAGCATTTT.

This chain joins TRBV10-3 and TRBJ1-5; D call uncertain. V was pared by 0 bases and J by 4 bases, with 10 bases between. CDR1 and CDR2 (germline): ENHRY, SYGVKD. The CDR3 runs to 15 residues. For the CDR3, the DNA is TGTGCCATCAGTGAGTCCAGGCCCGAGAATCAGCCCCAGCATTTT. Encoded protein: CAISESRPENQPQHF.

The V and J genes are TRBV29-1 and TRBJ1-3; D perhaps matches TRBD1 (6 bases). V shed 6 bases and J shed 0 bases, with 9 bases lying between them. This CDR3 has 13 amino acids. Per germline, CDR1 SQVTM and CDR2 ANQGSEA. The CDR3 DNA sequence: TGCAGCGTGGGACATAACTCTGGAAACACCATATATTTT. Translated: CSVGHNSGNTIYF.

The chain joins TRBV10-3 to TRBJ1-6, with 7 positions matching TRBD1. V shed 6 bases, J shed 11 bases, and the junction held 10 bases outside the gene matches. The CDR3 has 14 amino acids. Germline V gene lookup returns CDR1 ENHRY and CDR2 SYGVKD. CDR3 bases: TGTGCCATCAGGGGCGGACAGGAGGGAACACCCCTCCACTTT. This encodes CAIRGGQEGTPLHF.

The chain carries TRBV28 and TRBJ1-4; TRBD1 matches at 8 bases. The CDR3 contains 17 residues. V lost 1 base and J lost 2; bases outside the gene matches: 6. The germline V gene encodes CDR1 MDHEN and CDR2 SYDVKM. CDR3 bases: TGTGCCAGCAGTTTATCCAGGGGGCTTGGGACTAATGAAAAACTGTTTTTT. Translating it yields CASSLSRGLGTNEKLFF.

V gene TRBV6-1 combines with J gene TRBJ2-1, with 9 nucleotides matching TRBD2. V trimming: 4 bases; J trimming: 6 bases; junction bases outside the gene matches: 10. The CDR3 is 16 residues long. CDR1 and CDR2 (germline): MNHNS, SASEGT. CDR3 sequence reads: CASSGATSGLGNEQFF. In DNA, the CDR3 is TGTGCCAGCAGTGGCGCGACTAGCGGTCTAGGCAATGAGCAGTTCTTC.

V gene TRBV10-2 combines with J gene TRBJ2-1, with D possibly TRBD1 on 6 matching bases. The V end was cut by 3 bases, the J end by 6 bases, with 15 bases between. Germline assignment: CDR1 WSHSY and CDR2 SAAADI. This CDR3 region has 15 residues. The CDR3, as DNA: TGCGCCAGCAGTGATCTGCCAGGGGCGGGCAATGAGCAGTTCTTC. Protein sequence: CASSDLPGAGNEQFF.

This clone came up once. The rearrangement links TRBV6-5 to TRBJ2-1, with TRBD2 identical over 7 bases. The V gene's germline CDR1 is MNHEY and CDR2 SVGAGI. The CDR3 loop spans 15 amino acids. V lost 6 bases to trimming and J lost 2 bases; unmatched junction nucleotides: 7. The CDR3 DNA reads as TGTGCCAGCAGCGACGCCGGGACTACCTACAATGAGCAGTTCTTC. Protein sequence: CASSDAGTTYNEQFF.

The chain recombines TRBV15 with TRBJ1-5; TRBD1 aligns across 10 bases. This CDR3 comprises 15 residues. Looked up from germline, CDR1 is LNHNV and CDR2 is YYDKDF (reference sequence). J was trimmed by 4 bases and V by 5 bases; bases with no gene match: 5. CDR3 DNA sequence: TGTGCCACCAGCTCGGACAGGGGGTATAATCAGCCCCAGCATTTT. This codes for CATSSDRGYNQPQHF.

This clone has a single count. This rearrangement joins TRBV19 to TRBJ2-4, with D perhaps TRBD1 (6 bases). CDR3 size: 17 residues. Per germline, CDR1 LNHDA and CDR2 SQIVND (reference sequence). The V and J ends lost 3 bases and 0 bases respectively, with 15 bases between them. The CDR3 is CASSMRGSELAKNIQYF. The CDR3 DNA follows: TGTGCCAGTAGTATGAGGGGGTCCGAACTAGCCAAAAACATTCAGTACTTC.

The V call is TRBV7-3, the J call TRBJ2-2; possible D gene TRBD2, 5 bases. Germline V gene data show CDR1 as SGHTA and CDR2 as FQGTGA. With 5 bases removed from V and 5 bases from J, the gap between germline ends came to 9 bases. CDR3 size: 13 residues. CDR3 amino acids: CASSPLETGELFF. As DNA, the CDR3 is TGTGCCAGCAGCCCACTAGAGACCGGGGAGCTGTTTTTT.